Listed below are T cell receptor beta chains from one sample, sequenced in a study of T cells in Graves' hyperthyroidism and ophthalmopathy. TCRdb processed the multiplex PCR reads anew with MiXCR; each CDR3 protein has one entry. The sample has hundreds of thousands of distinct CDR3 sequences; around 15% are singletons. The sequenced sample was blood. These receptors were taken from a woman aged 45-60 years with Graves' ophthalmopathy. CDR3s include the opening cysteine and the closing phenylalanine or tryptophan. D genes are given only for firm matches. For some rows the clone size is stated as once, few or many, or as a class when expanded; others skip it.

clone_size | j_call | d_call | v_call | cdr3_aa | cdr3_nt
many | TRBJ2-7 | TRBD2 | TRBV6-1 | CASSEFTSGSFTYEQYF | TGTGCCAGCAGTGAATTCACTAGCGGGAGTTTCACCTACGAGCAGTACTTC
- | TRBJ1-3 | - | TRBV20-1 | CSFQKNGLPSGNTIYF | TGCAGTTTCCAGAAAAATGGGCTGCCCTCTGGAAACACCATATATTTT
many | TRBJ2-7 | - | TRBV6-2/TRBV6-3 | CASSYPTYEQYF | TGTGCCAGCAGTTACCCTACCTACGAGCAGTACTTC
many | TRBJ2-2 | TRBD1 | TRBV11-1 | CASSLQGNGNTGELFF | TGTGCCAGCAGCCTACAGGGGAATGGAAACACCGGGGAGCTGTTTTTT
- | TRBJ1-5 | TRBD1 | TRBV19 | CASTDRATYSNQPQHF | TGTGCCAGCACGGACAGGGCGACTTATAGCAATCAGCCCCAGCATTTT
many | TRBJ2-4 | - | TRBV6-1 | CASSWAGDGVNIQYF | TGTGCCAGCAGTTGGGCTGGGGATGGGGTAAACATTCAGTACTTC
many | TRBJ1-1 | - | TRBV6-1 | CASSFSFRGTEAFF | TGTGCCAGCAGTTTCTCTTTTAGGGGCACTGAAGCTTTCTTT
few | TRBJ2-5 | - | TRBV5-5 | CASSRRGLETQYF | TGTGCCAGCAGCCGAAGGGGTCTTGAGACCCAGTACTTC
- | TRBJ2-5 | TRBD2 | TRBV7-9 | CASSLALRLAGGPEETQYF | TGTGCCAGCAGTCTAGCTCTCCGACTAGCGGGAGGGCCAGAAGAGACCCAGTACTTC
many | TRBJ2-7 | TRBD1 | TRBV7-2 | CASSISTGQGIYEQYF | TGTGCCAGCAGCATAAGTACGGGACAGGGTATTTACGAGCAGTACTTC
few | TRBJ1-4 | - | TRBV4-1 | CASSRVQGGEKLFF | TGCGCCAGCAGCCGCGTGCAGGGTGGTGAAAAACTGTTTTTT
- | TRBJ2-4 | - | TRBV4-2 | CASSQDIVGGSENIQYF | TGTGCCAGCAGCCAAGATATCGTAGGGGGGAGTGAAAACATTCAGTACTTC
- | TRBJ2-5 | - | TRBV11-3 | CASSLVVGFETQYF | TGTGCCAGCAGCTTAGTAGTGGGTTTTGAGACCCAGTACTTC
many | TRBJ2-7 | - | TRBV5-6 | CASSLGTTSYEQYF | TGTGCCAGCAGCTTGGGGACTACCAGCTACGAGCAGTACTTC
few | TRBJ2-5 | TRBD1 | TRBV27 | CASSLEGQGDMMPVQETQYF | TGTGCCAGCAGTTTAGAGGGACAGGGGGATATGATGCCCGTACAAGAGACCCAGTACTTC
- | TRBJ2-1 | - | TRBV5-8 | CASSLASQVYVQFF | TGTGCCAGCAGCTTGGCCTCACAGGTCTATGTGCAGTTCTTC
many | TRBJ2-4 | - | TRBV29-1 | CSVASRAKNIQYF | TGCAGCGTTGCCTCTAGAGCCAAAAACATTCAGTACTTC
- | TRBJ1-6 | - | TRBV3-1 | CASSQVIRGPYNSPLHF | TGTGCCAGCAGCCAAGTTATAAGGGGACCGTATAATTCACCCCTCCACTTT
few | TRBJ1-2 | - | TRBV7-2 | CASSLGGAEVGYTF | TGTGCCAGCAGCTTAGGGGGTGCAGAGGTCGGCTACACCTTC
few | TRBJ2-5 | TRBD2 | TRBV25-1 | CASSDLAGETQYF | TGTGCCAGCAGTGATTTAGCGGGGGAGACCCAGTACTTC
many | TRBJ2-1 | - | TRBV24-1 | CATSVRGNGYNEQFF | TGTGCCACCAGTGTAAGGGGCAATGGGTACAATGAGCAGTTCTTC
many | TRBJ1-4 | - | TRBV7-2 | CASSFTRDEKLFF | TGTGCCAGCAGCTTTACTCGGGATGAAAAACTGTTTTTT
- | TRBJ2-1 | - | TRBV5-1 | CASSDTRFEQFF | TGCGCCAGCAGTGACACTCGATTCGAGCAGTTCTTC
few | TRBJ2-1 | TRBD2 | TRBV6-1 | CASTGLATYNEQFF | TGTGCCAGCACCGGACTAGCGACTTACAATGAGCAGTTCTTC
- | TRBJ2-3 | - | TRBV9 | CAGWDRDSTDTQYF | TGTGCCGGCTGGGATAGGGACTCAACAGATACGCAGTATTTT
few | TRBJ2-2 | TRBD2 | TRBV29-1 | CSVELAGNTGELFF | TGCAGCGTTGAACTAGCGGGAAACACCGGGGAGCTGTTTTTT
- | TRBJ1-1 | - | TRBV4-1 | CASSQGGGKKNTEAFF | TGCGCCAGCAGCCAAGGCGGGGGAAAGAAGAACACTGAAGCTTTCTTT
many | TRBJ2-5 | TRBD2 | TRBV12-5 | CASGSTPRLAGEAQYF | TGTGCTAGTGGTTCAACTCCACGACTAGCGGGAGAGGCCCAGTACTTC
- | TRBJ2-5 | TRBD2 | TRBV27 | CASTKRGEETQYF | TGTGCCAGCACCAAGCGGGGGGAAGAGACCCAGTACTTC
once | TRBJ2-3 | TRBD2 | TRBV28 | CASSSLAGGDADTQYF | TGTGCCAGCAGTTCATTAGCGGGAGGTGACGCAGATACGCAGTATTTT
many | TRBJ2-3 | - | TRBV6-1 | CASSELLASSTDTQYF | TGTGCCAGCAGTGAGCTCCTAGCGAGTAGCACAGATACGCAGTATTTT
- | TRBJ1-6 | - | TRBV7-9 | CASSSLGPDRSSPLHF | TGTGCCAGCAGCTCACTAGGTCCCGACCGGAGTTCACCCCTCCACTTT
many | TRBJ2-7 | TRBD2 | TRBV28 | CASSLTGLAGWEQYF | TGTGCCAGCAGTTTAACGGGACTAGCGGGGTGGGAGCAGTACTTC
many | TRBJ2-5 | - | TRBV3-1 | CASSQEGQGIGAQETQYF | TGTGCCAGCAGCCAAGAGGGTCAGGGAATCGGGGCCCAAGAGACCCAGTACTTC
few | TRBJ2-1 | TRBD2 | TRBV6-2/TRBV6-3 | CASSPSGTSYNEQFF | TGTGCCAGCAGCCCTAGCGGGACCTCCTACAATGAGCAGTTCTTC
many | TRBJ2-7 | - | TRBV27 | CASSLVLGDGTYEQYF | TGTGCCAGCAGTTTAGTGTTGGGGGACGGAACCTACGAGCAGTACTTC
many | TRBJ1-4 | - | TRBV2 | CASSPRGPNEKLFF | TGTGCCAGCAGCCCTCGGGGGCCTAATGAAAAACTGTTTTTT
many | TRBJ2-3 | TRBD2 | TRBV10-3 | CAIRGTSGTDTQYF | TGTGCCATCAGGGGGACTAGCGGGACAGATACGCAGTATTTT
many | TRBJ2-1 | TRBD1 | TRBV12-3/TRBV12-4 | CASSLGQDNNEQFF | TGTGCCAGCAGTTTGGGACAGGACAACAATGAGCAGTTCTTC
many | TRBJ1-5 | - | TRBV28 | CASSLVVSQGPQHF | TGTGCCAGCAGTTTAGTTGTGAGTCAAGGTCCCCAGCATTTT
many | TRBJ2-2 | - | TRBV12-5 | CASGLLARDGRNTGELFF | TGTGCTAGTGGTTTGTTAGCCCGGGACGGAAGGAACACCGGGGAGCTGTTTTTT
many | TRBJ1-1 | - | TRBV2 | CASGGSTGMNTEAFF | TGTGCCAGCGGTGGGTCCACAGGGATGAACACTGAAGCTTTCTTT
- | TRBJ2-2 | TRBD1 | TRBV29-1 | CSVGQGVSGELFF | TGCAGCGTGGGACAGGGGGTATCCGGGGAGCTGTTTTTT
many | TRBJ1-1 | - | TRBV30 | CAWSVPGQGHTEAFF | TGTGCCTGGAGTGTTCCCGGTCAGGGGCACACTGAAGCTTTCTTT
many | TRBJ2-1 | TRBD1 | TRBV28 | CASRAAGTGLGNEQFF | TGTGCCAGCAGAGCCGCCGGGACAGGGCTGGGCAATGAGCAGTTCTTC
many | TRBJ2-7 | - | TRBV27 | CASSFSRGEQYF | TGTGCCAGCAGTTTTAGCAGGGGCGAGCAGTACTTC
- | TRBJ2-1 | - | TRBV20-1 | CSAGGLDLNEQFF | TGCAGTGCTGGGGGGCTTGATCTAAATGAGCAGTTCTTC
many | TRBJ1-2 | - | TRBV7-8 | CASSLAPYSNYGYTF | TGTGCCAGCAGCTTAGCGCCCTATTCTAACTATGGCTACACCTTC
- | TRBJ1-1 | TRBD1 | TRBV7-9 | CASSFLRGQGEAFF | TGTGCCAGCAGCTTCTTGAGGGGGCAGGGGGAAGCTTTCTTT
many | TRBJ2-7 | - | TRBV5-1 | CASSPTASYSYEQYF | TGCGCCAGCAGCCCGACGGCCAGCTACTCCTACGAGCAGTACTTC
few | TRBJ2-1 | TRBD2 | TRBV19 | CASSISGLAANEQFF | TGTGCCAGTAGTATCTCCGGACTAGCGGCCAATGAGCAGTTCTTC
many | TRBJ1-1 | - | TRBV20-1 | CSPQEEMNTEAFF | TGCAGCCCACAAGAGGAGATGAACACTGAAGCTTTCTTT
- | TRBJ2-7 | - | TRBV19 | CASSAGLPYEQYF | TGTGCCAGTAGTGCGGGACTGCCCTACGAGCAGTACTTC
few | TRBJ2-7 | - | TRBV5-8 | CASSLGLDTSEQYF | TGTGCCAGCAGCTTGGGACTAGACACCTCCGAGCAGTACTTC
many | TRBJ2-1 | TRBD2 | TRBV27 | CASRPGLARDEQFF | TGTGCCAGCAGGCCGGGACTAGCCCGGGATGAGCAGTTCTTC